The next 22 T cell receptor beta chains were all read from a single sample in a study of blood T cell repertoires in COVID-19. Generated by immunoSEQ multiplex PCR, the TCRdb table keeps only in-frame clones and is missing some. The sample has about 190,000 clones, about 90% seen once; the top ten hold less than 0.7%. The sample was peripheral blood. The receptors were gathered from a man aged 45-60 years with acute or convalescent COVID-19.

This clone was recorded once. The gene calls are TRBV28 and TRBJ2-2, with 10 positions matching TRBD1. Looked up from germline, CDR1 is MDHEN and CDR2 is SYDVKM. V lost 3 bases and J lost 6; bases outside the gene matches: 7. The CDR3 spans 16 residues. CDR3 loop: CASSLWGQGFSGELFF. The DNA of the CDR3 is TGTGCCAGCAGTTTGTGGGGACAGGGGTTTTCCGGGGAGCTGTTTTTT. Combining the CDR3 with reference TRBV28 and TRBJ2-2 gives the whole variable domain DVKVTQSSRYLVKRTGEKVFLECVQDMDHENMFWYRQDPGLGLRLIYFSYDVKMKEKGDIPEGYSVSREKKERFSLILESASTNQTSMYLCASSLWGQGFSGELFFGEGSRLTVL.

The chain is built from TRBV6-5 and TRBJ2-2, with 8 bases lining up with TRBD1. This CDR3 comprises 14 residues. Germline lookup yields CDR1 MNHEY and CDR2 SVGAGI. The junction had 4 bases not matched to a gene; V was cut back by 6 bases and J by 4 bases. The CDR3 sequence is CASRGRGLTGELFF. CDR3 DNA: TGTGCCAGCAGGGGCAGGGGGCTCACCGGGGAGCTGTTTTTT.

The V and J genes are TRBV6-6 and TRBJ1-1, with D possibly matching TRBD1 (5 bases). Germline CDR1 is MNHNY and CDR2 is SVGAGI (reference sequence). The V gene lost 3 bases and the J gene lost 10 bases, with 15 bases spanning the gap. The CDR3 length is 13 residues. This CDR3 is CASSYSTGEVAFF. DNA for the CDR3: TGTGCCAGCAGTTATTCTACGGGGGAGGTAGCTTTCTTT.

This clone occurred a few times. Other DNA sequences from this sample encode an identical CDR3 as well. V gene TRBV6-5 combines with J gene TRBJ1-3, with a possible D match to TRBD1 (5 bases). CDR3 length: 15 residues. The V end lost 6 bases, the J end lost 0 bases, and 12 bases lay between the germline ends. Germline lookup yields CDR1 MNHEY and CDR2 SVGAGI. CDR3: CASSRDSNSGNTIYF. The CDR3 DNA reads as TGTGCCAGCAGCAGGGACTCCAACTCTGGAAACACCATATATTTT.

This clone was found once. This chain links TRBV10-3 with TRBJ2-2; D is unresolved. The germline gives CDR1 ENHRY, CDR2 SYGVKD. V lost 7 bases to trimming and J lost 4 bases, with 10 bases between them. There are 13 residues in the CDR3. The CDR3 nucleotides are TGTGCCATCACAGGTCTCCTCACCGGGGAGCTGTTTTTT. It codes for CAITGLLTGELFF.

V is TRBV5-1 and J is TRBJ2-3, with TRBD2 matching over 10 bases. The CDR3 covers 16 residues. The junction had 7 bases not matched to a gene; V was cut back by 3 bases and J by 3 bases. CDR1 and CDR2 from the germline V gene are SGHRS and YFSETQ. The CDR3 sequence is CASSWTSGPITDTQYF. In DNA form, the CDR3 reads TGCGCCAGCAGCTGGACTAGCGGCCCTATTACAGATACGCAGTATTTT.

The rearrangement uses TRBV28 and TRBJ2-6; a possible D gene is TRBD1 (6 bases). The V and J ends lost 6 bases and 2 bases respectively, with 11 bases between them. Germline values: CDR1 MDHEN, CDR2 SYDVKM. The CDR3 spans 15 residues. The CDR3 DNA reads TGTGCCAGCAGCCGTAACAGGGCTGGGGCCAACGTCCTGACTTTC. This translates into CASSRNRAGANVLTF.

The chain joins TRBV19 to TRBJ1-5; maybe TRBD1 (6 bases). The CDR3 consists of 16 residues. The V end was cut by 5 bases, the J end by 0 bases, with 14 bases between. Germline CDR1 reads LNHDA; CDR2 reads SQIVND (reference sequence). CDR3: CASSARRQVSNQPQHF. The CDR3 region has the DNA TGTGCCAGTAGTGCCCGCCGACAGGTTAGCAATCAGCCCCAGCATTTT.

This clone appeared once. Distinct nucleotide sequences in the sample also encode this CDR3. Here the CDR3 reads CSARKGQGAGGYTF. The CDR3 bases are TGCAGCGCGCGAAAGGGACAGGGGGCGGGTGGCTACACCTTC. V usage is TRBV29-1 and J usage is TRBJ1-2, with 12 nucleotides matching TRBD1. The CDR3 is made up of 14 amino acids. The germline gives CDR1 SQVTM, CDR2 ANQGSEA. The J segment lost 7 bases and the V segment lost 7 bases, leaving 10 bases of the junction unmatched.

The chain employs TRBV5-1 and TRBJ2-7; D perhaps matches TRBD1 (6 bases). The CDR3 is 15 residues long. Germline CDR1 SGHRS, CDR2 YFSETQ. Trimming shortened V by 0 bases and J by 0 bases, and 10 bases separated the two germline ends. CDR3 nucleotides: TGCGCCAGCAGCTTGGACAGGGCCCTCTCCTACGAGCAGTACTTC. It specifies CASSLDRALSYEQYF.

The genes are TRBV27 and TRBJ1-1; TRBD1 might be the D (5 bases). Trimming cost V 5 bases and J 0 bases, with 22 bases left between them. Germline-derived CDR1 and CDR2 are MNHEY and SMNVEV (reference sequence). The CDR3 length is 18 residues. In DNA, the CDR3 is TGTGCCAGCAGTCCACGGGGAGGGGCCCATTACATGAACACTGAAGCTTTCTTT. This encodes CASSPRGGAHYMNTEAFF.

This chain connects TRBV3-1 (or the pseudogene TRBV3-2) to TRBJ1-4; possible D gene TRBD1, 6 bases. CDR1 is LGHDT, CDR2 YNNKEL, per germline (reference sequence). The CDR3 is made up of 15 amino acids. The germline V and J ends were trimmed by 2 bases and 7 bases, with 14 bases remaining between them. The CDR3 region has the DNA TGTGCCAGCAGCCAAATCAGGGGAGCAGGTGAAAAACTGTTTTTT. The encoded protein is CASSQIRGAGEKLFF.

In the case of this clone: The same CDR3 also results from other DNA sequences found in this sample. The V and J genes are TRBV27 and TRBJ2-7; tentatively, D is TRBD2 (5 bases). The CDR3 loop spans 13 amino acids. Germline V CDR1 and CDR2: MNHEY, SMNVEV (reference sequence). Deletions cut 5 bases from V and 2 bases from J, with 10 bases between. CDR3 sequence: CASSLGLAYEQYF. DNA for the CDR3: TGTGCCAGCAGTCTCGGACTGGCCTACGAGCAGTACTTC.

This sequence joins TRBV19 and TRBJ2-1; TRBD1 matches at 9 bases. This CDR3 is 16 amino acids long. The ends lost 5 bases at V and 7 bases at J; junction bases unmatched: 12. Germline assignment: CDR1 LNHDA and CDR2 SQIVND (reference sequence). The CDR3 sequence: CASSYSGTGPQNEQFF. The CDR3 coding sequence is TGTGCCAGTAGTTATTCCGGGACAGGGCCCCAAAATGAGCAGTTCTTC.

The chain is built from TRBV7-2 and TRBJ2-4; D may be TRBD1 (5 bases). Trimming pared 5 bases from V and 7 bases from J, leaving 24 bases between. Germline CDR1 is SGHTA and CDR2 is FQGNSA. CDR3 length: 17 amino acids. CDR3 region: CASSPTLGDRSKNIQYF. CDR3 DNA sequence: TGTGCCAGCAGCCCAACCCTCGGCGACAGAAGCAAGAACATTCAGTACTTC. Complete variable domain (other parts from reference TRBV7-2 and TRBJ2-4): GAGVSQSPSNKVTEKGKDVELRCDPISGHTALYWYRQSLGQGLEFLIYFQGNSAPDKSGLPSDRFSAERTGGSVSTLTIQRTQQEDSAVYLCASSPTLGDRSKNIQYFGAGTRLSVL.

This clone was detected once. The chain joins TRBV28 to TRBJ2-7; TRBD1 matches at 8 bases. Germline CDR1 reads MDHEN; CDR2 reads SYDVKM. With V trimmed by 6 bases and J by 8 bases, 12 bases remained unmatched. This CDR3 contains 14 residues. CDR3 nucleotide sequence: TGTGCCAGCAGCTCTCGGACAGGGAGTGGGCAGCAGTACGTC. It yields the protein CASSSRTGSGQQYV.

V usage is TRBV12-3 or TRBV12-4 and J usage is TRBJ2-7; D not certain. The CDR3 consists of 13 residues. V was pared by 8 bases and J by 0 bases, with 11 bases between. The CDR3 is CASSSEFSYEQYF. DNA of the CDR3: TGTGCCAGCTCTTCGGAGTTCTCCTACGAGCAGTACTTC.

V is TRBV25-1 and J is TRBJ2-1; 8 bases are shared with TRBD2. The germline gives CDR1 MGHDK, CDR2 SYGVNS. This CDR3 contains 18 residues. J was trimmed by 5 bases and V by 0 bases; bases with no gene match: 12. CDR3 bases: TGTGCCAGCAGTGAATATCCCCTGGGCGGGGGGTACGACAATGAGCAGTTCTTC. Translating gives CASSEYPLGGGYDNEQFF.

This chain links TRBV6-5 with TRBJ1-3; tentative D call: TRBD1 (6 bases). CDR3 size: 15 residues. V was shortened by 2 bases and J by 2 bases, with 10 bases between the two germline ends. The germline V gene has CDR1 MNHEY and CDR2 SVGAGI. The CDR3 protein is CASSYRQGPGNTIYF. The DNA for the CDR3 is TGTGCCAGCAGTTACCGCCAGGGGCCTGGAAACACCATATATTTT.

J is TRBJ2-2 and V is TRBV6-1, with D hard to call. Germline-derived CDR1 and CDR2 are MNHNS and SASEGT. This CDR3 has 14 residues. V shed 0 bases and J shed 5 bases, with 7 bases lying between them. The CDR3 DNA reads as TGTGCCAGCAGTGAAGCGAGGTTTACCGGGGAGCTGTTTTTT. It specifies CASSEARFTGELFF.

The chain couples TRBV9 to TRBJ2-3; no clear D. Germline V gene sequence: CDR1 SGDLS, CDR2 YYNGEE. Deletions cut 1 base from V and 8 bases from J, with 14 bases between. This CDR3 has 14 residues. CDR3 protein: CASSVSGLPVTQYF. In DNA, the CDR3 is TGTGCCAGCAGCGTATCAGGCCTCCCAGTTACGCAGTATTTT.

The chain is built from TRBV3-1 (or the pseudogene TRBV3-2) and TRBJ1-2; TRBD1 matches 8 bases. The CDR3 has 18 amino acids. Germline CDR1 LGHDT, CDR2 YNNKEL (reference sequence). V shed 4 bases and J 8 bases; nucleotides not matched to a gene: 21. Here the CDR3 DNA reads TGTGCCAGCAGCCTTAAAGGGGGTCCTGGACAGGGAGGAGGAGGCTACACCTTC. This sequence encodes CASSLKGGPGQGGGGYTF.